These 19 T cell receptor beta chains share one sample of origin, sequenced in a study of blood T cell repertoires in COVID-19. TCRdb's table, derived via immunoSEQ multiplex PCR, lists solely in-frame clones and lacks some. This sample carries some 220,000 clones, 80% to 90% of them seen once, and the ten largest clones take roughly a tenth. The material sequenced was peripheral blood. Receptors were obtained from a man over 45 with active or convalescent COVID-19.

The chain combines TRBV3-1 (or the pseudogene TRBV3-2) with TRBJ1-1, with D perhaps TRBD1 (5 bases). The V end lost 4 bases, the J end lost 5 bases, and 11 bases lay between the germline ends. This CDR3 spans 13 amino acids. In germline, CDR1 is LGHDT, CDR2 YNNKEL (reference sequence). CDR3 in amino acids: CASSLVQGTEAFF. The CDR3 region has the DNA TGTGCCAGCAGCCTGGTCCAGGGAACTGAAGCTTTCTTT.

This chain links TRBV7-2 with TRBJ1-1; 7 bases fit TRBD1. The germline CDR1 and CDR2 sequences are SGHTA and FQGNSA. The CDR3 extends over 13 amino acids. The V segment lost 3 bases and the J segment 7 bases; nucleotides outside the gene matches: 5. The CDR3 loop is CASSLRQGGEAFF. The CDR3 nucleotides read TGTGCCAGCAGCTTGCGACAGGGAGGTGAAGCTTTCTTT. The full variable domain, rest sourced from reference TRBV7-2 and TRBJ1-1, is GAGVSQSPSNKVTEKGKDVELRCDPISGHTALYWYRQSLGQGLEFLIYFQGNSAPDKSGLPSDRFSAERTGGSVSTLTIQRTQQEDSAVYLCASSLRQGGEAFFGQGTRLTVV.

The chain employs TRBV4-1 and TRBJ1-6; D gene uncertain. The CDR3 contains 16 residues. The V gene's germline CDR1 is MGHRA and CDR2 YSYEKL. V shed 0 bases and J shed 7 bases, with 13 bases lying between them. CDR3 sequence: CASSQEVQVNNSPLHF. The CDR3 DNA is TGCGCCAGCAGCCAAGAGGTGCAGGTGAACAATTCACCCCTCCACTTT.

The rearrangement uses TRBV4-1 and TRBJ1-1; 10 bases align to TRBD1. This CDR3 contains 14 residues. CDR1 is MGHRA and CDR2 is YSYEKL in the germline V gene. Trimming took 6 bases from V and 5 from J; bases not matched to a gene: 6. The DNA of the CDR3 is TGCGCCAGCAGGACAGGGGGCTCGGGGACTGAAGCTTTCTTT. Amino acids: CASRTGGSGTEAFF.

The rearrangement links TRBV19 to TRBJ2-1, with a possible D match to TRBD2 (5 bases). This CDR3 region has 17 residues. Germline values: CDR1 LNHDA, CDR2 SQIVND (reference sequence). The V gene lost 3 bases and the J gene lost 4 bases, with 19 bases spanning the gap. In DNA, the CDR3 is TGTGCCAGTAGTATTCGCGGGTCCACCCTACTATACAATGAGCAGTTCTTC. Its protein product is CASSIRGSTLLYNEQFF.

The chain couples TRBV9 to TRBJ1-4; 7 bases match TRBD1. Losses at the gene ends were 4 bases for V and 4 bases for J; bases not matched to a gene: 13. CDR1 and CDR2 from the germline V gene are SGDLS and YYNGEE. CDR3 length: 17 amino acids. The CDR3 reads CASSSRQGGSYNEKLFF. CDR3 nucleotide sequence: TGTGCCAGCAGCTCGAGACAGGGTGGATCTTATAATGAAAAACTGTTTTTT.

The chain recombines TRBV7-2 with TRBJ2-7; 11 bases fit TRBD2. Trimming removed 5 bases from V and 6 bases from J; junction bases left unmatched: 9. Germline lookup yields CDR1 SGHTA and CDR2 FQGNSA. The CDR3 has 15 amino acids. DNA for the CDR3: TGTGCCAGCAGCGGGGTAGCGGGAGGGCCCGGCGAGCAGTACTTC. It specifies CASSGVAGGPGEQYF.

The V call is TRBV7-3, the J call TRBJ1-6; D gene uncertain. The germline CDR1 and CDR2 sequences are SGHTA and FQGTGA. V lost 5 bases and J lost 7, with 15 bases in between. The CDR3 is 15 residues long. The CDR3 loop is CASSPKAGRNSPLHF. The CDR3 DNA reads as TGTGCCAGCAGCCCAAAAGCAGGCCGGAATTCACCCCTCCACTTT.

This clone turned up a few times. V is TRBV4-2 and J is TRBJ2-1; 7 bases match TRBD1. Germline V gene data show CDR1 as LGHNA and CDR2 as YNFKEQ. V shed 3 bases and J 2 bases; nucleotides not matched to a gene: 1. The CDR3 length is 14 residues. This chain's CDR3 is CASSQGQTYNEQFF. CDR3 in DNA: TGTGCCAGCAGCCAGGGACAGACCTACAATGAGCAGTTCTTC.

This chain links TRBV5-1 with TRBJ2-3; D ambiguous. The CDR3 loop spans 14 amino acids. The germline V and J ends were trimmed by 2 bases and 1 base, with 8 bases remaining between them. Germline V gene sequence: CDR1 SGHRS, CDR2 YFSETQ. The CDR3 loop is CASSLESRTDTQYF. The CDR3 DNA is TGCGCCAGCAGCTTAGAGTCTCGCACAGATACGCAGTATTTT.

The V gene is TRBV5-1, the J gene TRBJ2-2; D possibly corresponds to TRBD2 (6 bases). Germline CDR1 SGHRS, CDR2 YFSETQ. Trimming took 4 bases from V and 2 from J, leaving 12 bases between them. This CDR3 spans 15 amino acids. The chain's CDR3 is CASSPGTPNTGELFF. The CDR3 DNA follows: TGCGCCAGCAGCCCCGGGACTCCAAACACCGGGGAGCTGTTTTTT.

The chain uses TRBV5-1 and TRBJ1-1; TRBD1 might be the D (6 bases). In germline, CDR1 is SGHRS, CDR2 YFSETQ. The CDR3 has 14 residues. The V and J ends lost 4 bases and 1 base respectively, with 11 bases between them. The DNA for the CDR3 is TGCGCCAGCAGCCAGGACAGCCCGAACACTGAAGCTTTCTTT. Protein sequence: CASSQDSPNTEAFF. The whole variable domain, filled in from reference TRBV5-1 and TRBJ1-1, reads KAGVTQTPRYLIKTRGQQVTLSCSPISGHRSVSWYQQTPGQGLQFLFEYFSETQRNKGNFPGRFSGRQFSNSRSEMNVSTLELGDSALYLCASSQDSPNTEAFFGQGTRLTVV.

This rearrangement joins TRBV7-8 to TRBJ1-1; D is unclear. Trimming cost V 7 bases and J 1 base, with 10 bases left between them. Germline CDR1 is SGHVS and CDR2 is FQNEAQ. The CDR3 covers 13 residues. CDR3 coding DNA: TGTGCCAGCACCCTACTCCCGAACACTGAAGCTTTCTTT. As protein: CASTLLPNTEAFF. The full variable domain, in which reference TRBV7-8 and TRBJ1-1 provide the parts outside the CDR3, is GAGVSQSPRYKVAKRGQDVALRCDPISGHVSLFWYQQALGQGPEFLTYFQNEAQLDKSGLPSDRFFAERPEGSVSTLKIQRTQQEDSAVYLCASTLLPNTEAFFGQGTRLTVV.

The CDR3 DNA sequence: TGTGCCAGCAGACTTTCGTACAGAAGCTATGGCTACACCTTC. It is translated as CASRLSYRSYGYTF. The chain recombines TRBV6-5 with TRBJ1-2; D gene ambiguous. Per germline, CDR1 MNHEY and CDR2 SVGAGI. This CDR3 region has 14 residues. V shed 6 bases and J shed 4 bases, with 15 bases lying between them.

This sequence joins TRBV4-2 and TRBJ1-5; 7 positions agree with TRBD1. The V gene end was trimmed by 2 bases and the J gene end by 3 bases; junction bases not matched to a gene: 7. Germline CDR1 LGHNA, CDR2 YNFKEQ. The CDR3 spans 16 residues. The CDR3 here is CASSQTTGSPNQPQHF. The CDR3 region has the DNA TGTGCCAGCAGCCAAACGACAGGGTCACCCAATCAGCCCCAGCATTTT.

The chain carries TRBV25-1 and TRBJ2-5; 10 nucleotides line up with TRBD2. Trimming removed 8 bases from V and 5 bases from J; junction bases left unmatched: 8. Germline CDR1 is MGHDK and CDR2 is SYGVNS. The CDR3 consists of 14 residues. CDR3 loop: CASSPGLASETQYF. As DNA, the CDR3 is TGTGCCAGCTCACCGGGACTAGCGTCGGAGACCCAGTACTTC. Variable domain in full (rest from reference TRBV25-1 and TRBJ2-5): EADIYQTPRYLVIGTGKKITLECSQTMGHDKMYWYQQDPGMELHLIHYSYGVNSTEKGDLSSESTVSRIRTEHFPLTLESARPSHTSQYLCASSPGLASETQYFGPGTRLLVL.

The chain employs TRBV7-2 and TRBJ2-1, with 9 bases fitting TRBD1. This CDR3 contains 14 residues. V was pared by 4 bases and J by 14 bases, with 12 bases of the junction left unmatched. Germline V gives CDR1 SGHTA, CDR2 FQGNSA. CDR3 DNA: TGTGCCAGCAGCTCTCAGAGGTGGACAGGGGACGAGTTCTTC. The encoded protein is CASSSQRWTGDEFF.

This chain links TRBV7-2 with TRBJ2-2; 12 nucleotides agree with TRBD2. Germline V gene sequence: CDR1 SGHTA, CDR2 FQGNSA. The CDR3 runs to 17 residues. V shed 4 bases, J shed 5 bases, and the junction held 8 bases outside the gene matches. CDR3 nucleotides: TGTGCCAGCAGCTCATCAGGACTAGCGGGGAGGACCGGGGAGCTGTTTTTT. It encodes CASSSSGLAGRTGELFF. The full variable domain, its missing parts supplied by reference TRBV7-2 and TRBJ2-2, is GAGVSQSPSNKVTEKGKDVELRCDPISGHTALYWYRQSLGQGLEFLIYFQGNSAPDKSGLPSDRFSAERTGGSVSTLTIQRTQQEDSAVYLCASSSSGLAGRTGELFFGEGSRLTVL.

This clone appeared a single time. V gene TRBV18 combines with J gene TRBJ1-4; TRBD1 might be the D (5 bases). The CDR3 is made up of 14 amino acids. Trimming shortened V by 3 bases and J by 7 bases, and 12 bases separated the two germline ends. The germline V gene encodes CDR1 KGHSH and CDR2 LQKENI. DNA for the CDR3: TGTGCCAGCTCACCGACAGAGAGAGGTGAAAAACTGTTTTTT. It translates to CASSPTERGEKLFF.